This TCR beta chain was obtained from a study of control samples from healthy donors and cancer patients. V was clipped by 0 bases and J by 7 bases, with 6 bases between them. Germline lookup yields CDR1 SEHNR and CDR2 FQNEAQ (reference sequence). The CDR3 runs to 12 residues. Profiled with immunoSEQ multiplex PCR; TCRdb holds only in-frame clones, not every one. The sample has about 130,000 clones, around 93% seen once. This clone showed up just once. This sequence joins TRBV7-9 and TRBJ1-2; D gene ambiguous. Sequencing was carried out using blood. The TCR comes from a woman aged 50 to 65 in good health. In DNA form, the CDR3 reads TGTGCCAGCAGCTTAGCGCTGGGTGGCTACACCTTC. Residues: CASSLALGGYTF.